Following are 22 T cell receptor beta chains from one sample sequenced in a study of blood T cell repertoires in COVID-19. Only in-frame clones appear in the TCRdb table, and some are missing; sequencing was by immunoSEQ multiplex PCR. This repertoire shows fewer than 300,000 clones, about 85% found once; its top ten account for roughly 0.94%. Sequences were obtained from peripheral blood. These receptors all stem from a human donor with COVID-19, enrolled during active disease. The donor label of this sample is uncertain.

The V call is TRBV5-1, the J call TRBJ1-4, with D unresolved. From germline, CDR1 is SGHRS and CDR2 YFSETQ. The length of the CDR3 is 15 residues. Deletions cut 5 bases from V and 5 bases from J, with 16 bases between. Here the CDR3 reads CASREGSGVNEKLFF. In nucleotides, the CDR3 is TGCGCCAGCAGAGAGGGTAGCGGCGTCAATGAAAAACTGTTTTTT.

This clone was detected only once. This rearrangement joins TRBV6-2 or TRBV6-3 to TRBJ2-2; TRBD1 aligns across 8 bases. Germline V gives CDR1 MNHEY, CDR2 SVGEGT. The CDR3 contains 15 residues. V dropped 5 bases and J dropped 4; count of bases not matched to a gene: 6. Written as DNA, the CDR3 is TGTGCCAGCAGTCCCAGGGGGCGGCCCACCGGGGAGCTGTTTTTT. It translates to CASSPRGRPTGELFF.

The rearrangement joins TRBV7-6 to TRBJ2-3, with 10 nucleotides matching TRBD2. This CDR3 contains 18 residues. V dropped 6 bases and J dropped 1; count of bases not matched to a gene: 13. Germline CDR1 reads SGHVS; CDR2 reads FNYEAQ. Written as DNA, the CDR3 is TGTGCCAGCAGTCCCGGGCTAGCGGGAGACCCAGGCACAGATACGCAGTATTTT. Translated: CASSPGLAGDPGTDTQYF.

The sample holds one count of this clone. V gene TRBV19 combines with J gene TRBJ2-1; D uncertain. CDR3 length equals 12 residues. Germline V CDR1 and CDR2: LNHDA, SQIVND (reference sequence). V dropped 6 bases and J dropped 8 bases, with 11 bases sitting between them. DNA for the CDR3: TGTGCCAGTAGCCGTGAGTCGTATGAGCAGTTCTTC. Translated: CASSRESYEQFF.

A note on this clone: The same CDR3 can be traced to other DNA sequences in this sample. This chain uses TRBV11-3 with TRBJ1-1; D not certain. The V end lost 1 base, the J end lost 2 bases, and 5 bases lay between the germline ends. This CDR3 is 13 amino acids long. Germline loops: CDR1 SGHNT, CDR2 YENEEA. CDR3 DNA: TGTGCCAGCAGCTTAGGAGGTAACACTGAAGCTTTCTTT. Amino acids: CASSLGGNTEAFF.

V is TRBV5-4 and J is TRBJ1-3, with a tentative D call TRBD1 (5 bases). CDR3 length equals 16 residues. Trimming removed 1 base from V and 0 bases from J, with 11 bases in between. The germline V gene encodes CDR1 SGHNT and CDR2 YYREEE (reference sequence). As DNA, the CDR3 is TGTGCCAGCAGCTTGCAAGGGGTGCTCTCTGGAAACACCATATATTTT. Its translation is CASSLQGVLSGNTIYF.

J is TRBJ2-1 and V is TRBV24-1, with unresolved D. Deletions cut 3 bases from V and 0 bases from J, with 14 bases between. This CDR3 has 17 residues. Germline V gene data show CDR1 as KGHDR and CDR2 as SFDVKD. CDR3 in DNA: TGTGCCACCAGTGATCAAACTGGTACGAGCTCCTACAATGAGCAGTTCTTC. The encoded protein is CATSDQTGTSSYNEQFF.

This chain uses TRBV30 with TRBJ1-6, with D hard to call. Trimming removed 1 base from V and 6 bases from J, with 7 bases in between. The germline gives CDR1 GTSNPN, CDR2 SVGIG (reference sequence). The CDR3 spans 13 residues. CDR3 DNA sequence: TGTGCCTGGAGTGAAGCCGGTAATTCACCCCTCCACTTT. It is translated as CAWSEAGNSPLHF.

V is TRBV9 and J is TRBJ2-5; 8 nucleotides match TRBD2. This CDR3 is built from 16 residues. In germline, CDR1 is SGDLS, CDR2 YYNGEE. Trimming at V came to 0 bases and at J to 4 bases, leaving 8 bases not matched to a gene. The CDR3 DNA reads TGTGCCAGCAGCGTAGGGGCAGCGGGAGAGGGAGAGACCCAGTACTTC. Translating it yields CASSVGAAGEGETQYF. The whole variable domain, remainder taken from reference TRBV9 and TRBJ2-5, is DSGVTQTPKHLITATGQRVTLRCSPRSGDLSVYWYQQSLDQGLQFLIQYYNGEERAKGNILERFSAQQFPDLHSELNLSSLELGDSALYFCASSVGAAGEGETQYFGPGTRLLVL.

This chain uses TRBV29-1 with TRBJ1-2; D gene unclear. V lost 4 bases to trimming and J lost 3 bases, with 12 bases between them. The CDR3 loop spans 13 amino acids. Looked up from germline, CDR1 is SQVTM and CDR2 is ANQGSEA. The DNA for the CDR3 is TGCAGCGTTGTACAGCTTAATGACTATGGCTACACCTTC. Protein: CSVVQLNDYGYTF. Variable domain in full (rest from reference TRBV29-1 and TRBJ1-2): SAVISQKPSRDICQRGTSLTIQCQVDSQVTMMFWYRQQPGQSLTLIATANQGSEATYESGFVIDKFPISRPNLTFSTLTVSNMSPEDSSIYLCSVVQLNDYGYTFGSGTRLTVV.

The gene calls are TRBV19 and TRBJ2-1; 12 positions agree with TRBD2. The junction had 10 bases not matched to a gene; V was cut back by 6 bases and J by 7 bases. The CDR3 has 16 residues. CDR1 and CDR2 (germline): LNHDA, SQIVND (reference sequence). The DNA of the CDR3 is TGTGCCAGTAGCCGCCCTAGCGGGAGGGCCCGAAATGAGCAGTTCTTC. As protein: CASSRPSGRARNEQFF.

The genes are TRBV28 and TRBJ2-5; D unclear. In germline, CDR1 is MDHEN, CDR2 SYDVKM. The CDR3 has 17 residues. Trimming removed 4 bases from V and 4 bases from J, with 22 bases in between. CDR3 sequence (DNA): TGTGCCAGCAGTTCCCCCAGTATGACTTTAAAAGGAGAGACCCAGTACTTC. It encodes CASSSPSMTLKGETQYF.

The CDR3 loop is CSVVGLAGFAYNEQFF. The CDR3 DNA reads TGCAGCGTTGTGGGACTAGCGGGATTCGCCTACAATGAGCAGTTCTTC. V gene TRBV29-1 combines with J gene TRBJ2-1; 13 bases are shared with TRBD2. This CDR3 has 16 amino acids. Trimming took 4 bases from V and 2 from J; bases not matched to a gene: 5. From germline, CDR1 is SQVTM and CDR2 ANQGSEA.

This chain joins TRBV5-4 and TRBJ2-1; 7 positions match TRBD2. The CDR3 loop spans 17 amino acids. V was clipped by 3 bases and J by 5 bases; unmatched bases: 14. In germline, CDR1 is SGHNT, CDR2 YYREEE (reference sequence). CDR3 in DNA: TGTGCCAGCAGCTCAGGGACTCGAGCGGGGAAAGACAATGAGCAGTTCTTC. Translating gives CASSSGTRAGKDNEQFF.

The V and J genes are TRBV6-1 and TRBJ2-5; 12 bases map to TRBD2. Germline-derived CDR1 and CDR2 are MNHNS and SASEGT. V lost 2 bases, J lost 3 bases, and 7 bases stayed unmatched. The CDR3 is 17 residues long. CDR3 residues: CASSEPGTSGSKETQYF. The CDR3 nucleotides are TGTGCCAGCAGTGAACCCGGGACTAGCGGGTCCAAAGAGACCCAGTACTTC.

J is TRBJ1-5 and V is TRBV6-2 or TRBV6-3, with 11 bases identical to TRBD1. Germline CDR1 is MNHEY and CDR2 is SVGEGT. V shed 5 bases and J 7 bases; nucleotides not matched to a gene: 13. The CDR3 consists of 17 residues. Written as DNA, the CDR3 is TGTGCCAGCAGTCTACAGAGGACAGGGGGCCGGGGGCAGCCCCAGCATTTT. Translated: CASSLQRTGGRGQPQHF.

This chain joins TRBV10-3 and TRBJ1-4, with a tentative D call TRBD1 (6 bases). The CDR3 has 15 amino acids. CDR1 is ENHRY, CDR2 SYGVKD, per germline. Trimming took off 4 bases at V and 3 bases at J, with 12 bases between the two ends. In nucleotides, the CDR3 is TGTGCCATCAGTGGGAGACAGGATGCTAATGAAAAACTGTTTTTT. It encodes CAISGRQDANEKLFF.

The CDR3 DNA reads as TGTGCCAGCAGTTTATTAGGGGCTAGCGGGAGGGGTGAGTTTGGCAATGAGCAGTTCTTC. This translates into CASSLLGASGRGEFGNEQFF. The chain links TRBV27 to TRBJ2-1; 12 positions agree with TRBD2. Trimming took 1 base from V and 6 from J; bases not matched to a gene: 16. The length of the CDR3 is 20 residues. From germline, CDR1 is MNHEY and CDR2 SMNVEV (reference sequence).

The chain recombines TRBV7-2 with TRBJ1-4; 10 positions match TRBD1. Losses at the gene ends were 3 bases for V and 8 bases for J; bases not matched to a gene: 6. From germline, CDR1 is SGHTA and CDR2 FQGNSA. This CDR3 has 15 residues. CDR3 sequence (DNA): TGTGCCAGCAGCTTTACCGGGACAGGGGAGGAAAAACTGTTTTTT. Protein sequence: CASSFTGTGEEKLFF.

The CDR3 bases are TGTGCCAGCAGCGCCGATGGGCAGGGGGCGCAGCCCCAGCATTTT. The encoded protein is CASSADGQGAQPQHF. The V and J genes are TRBV7-8 and TRBJ1-5, with TRBD1 identical over 8 bases. The J segment lost 7 bases and the V segment lost 5 bases, leaving 10 bases of the junction unmatched. Germline CDR1 SGHVS, CDR2 FQNEAQ. The CDR3 is 15 amino acids.

The DNA for the CDR3 is TGTGCCAGCGAACAGACAGGGACGAATTTCCTTAATCAGCCCCAGCATTTT. Its translation is CASEQTGTNFLNQPQHF. The chain has TRBV28 and TRBJ1-5, with TRBD1 matching 7 bases. Per the germline V gene, CDR1 is MDHEN and CDR2 is SYDVKM. V lost 8 bases to trimming and J lost 4 bases; unmatched junction nucleotides: 17. This CDR3 region has 17 residues. Full variable domain (rest looked up from reference TRBV28 and TRBJ1-5): DVKVTQSSRYLVKRTGEKVFLECVQDMDHENMFWYRQDPGLGLRLIYFSYDVKMKEKGDIPEGYSVSREKKERFSLILESASTNQTSMYLCASEQTGTNFLNQPQHFGDGTRLSIL.

The chain links TRBV7-3 to TRBJ2-1; 13 nucleotides agree with TRBD2. V shed 1 base and J 4 bases; nucleotides not matched to a gene: 7. Germline V gene lookup returns CDR1 SGHTA and CDR2 FQGTGA. This CDR3 contains 18 residues. The CDR3 DNA sequence: TGTGCCAGCAGCTTAAGACTAGCGGGAGGTCCTGTGTACAATGAGCAGTTCTTC. Its translation is CASSLRLAGGPVYNEQFF.